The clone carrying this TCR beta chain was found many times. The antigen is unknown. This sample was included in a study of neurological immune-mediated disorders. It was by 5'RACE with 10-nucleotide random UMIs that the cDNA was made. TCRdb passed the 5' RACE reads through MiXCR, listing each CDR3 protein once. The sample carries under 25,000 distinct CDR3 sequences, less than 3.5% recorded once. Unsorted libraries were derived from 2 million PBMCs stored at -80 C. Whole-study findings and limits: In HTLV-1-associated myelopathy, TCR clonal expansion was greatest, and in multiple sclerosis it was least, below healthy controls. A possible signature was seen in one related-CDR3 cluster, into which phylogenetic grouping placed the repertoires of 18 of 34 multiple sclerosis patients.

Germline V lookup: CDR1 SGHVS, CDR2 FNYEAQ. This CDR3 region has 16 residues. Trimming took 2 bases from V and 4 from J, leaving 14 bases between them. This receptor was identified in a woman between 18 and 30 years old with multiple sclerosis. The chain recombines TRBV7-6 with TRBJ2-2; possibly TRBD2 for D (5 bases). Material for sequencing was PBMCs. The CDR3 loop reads CASSLTPEGSTGELFF. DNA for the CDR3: TGTGCCAGCAGCTTAACCCCCGAGGGTTCCACCGGGGAGCTGTTTTTT.